A selection of T cell receptor beta chains follows, all from one sample in a study of response to subunit inactivated influenza vaccine. MiXCR was run by TCRdb on the RT-PCR reads, yielding one entry per CDR3 protein. Among 800,000 to 1,000,000 distinct CDR3 sequences listed, 21% were seen once. The sequencing here drew on PBMCs from blood, taken roughly 5 days after vaccination. These receptors all come from a man in his fifties or sixties who received an inactivated influenza vaccine. Both conserved end residues are part of each CDR3. Each record gives: V gene, clone size, CDR3 protein. Not every row has a clone size; where given, it reads once, few, many or a size class.

V gene: TRBV10-3
clone size: NA
CDR3 protein: CAISAVDRSGNTIYF

V gene: TRBV6-5
clone size: few
CDR3 protein: CASSLTQTRTTGELFF

V gene: TRBV30
clone size: NA
CDR3 protein: CAWNSGDIPYEQYF

V gene: TRBV29-1
clone size: NA
CDR3 protein: CSVDPTSGRTDTQYF

V gene: TRBV6-5
clone size: few
CDR3 protein: CATHKSIGEQFF

V gene: TRBV15
clone size: NA
CDR3 protein: CATSRELAGGWQYF

V gene: TRBV5-1
clone size: NA
CDR3 protein: CASSFVGHNEQFF

V gene: TRBV20-1
clone size: NA
CDR3 protein: CSPVGRTGTGELFF

V gene: TRBV5-1
clone size: NA
CDR3 protein: CASSSGQDEQFF

V gene: TRBV4-1
clone size: NA
CDR3 protein: CASSRIPIGGANVLTF

V gene: TRBV5-1
clone size: few
CDR3 protein: CASQTGTGITGELFF

V gene: TRBV7-9
clone size: NA
CDR3 protein: CASNRDVSSYEQYF

V gene: TRBV28
clone size: NA
CDR3 protein: CASSEPGQGYSPLHF

V gene: TRBV6-2/TRBV6-3
clone size: NA
CDR3 protein: CASSYSNGLGTGELFF

V gene: TRBV5-1
clone size: NA
CDR3 protein: CASSLDPAINTEAFF